The TCR beta chain under discussion was sequenced for a study of cytomegalovirus exposure and HLA in healthy donors. Across the study: Findings of an earlier analysis included some 120 million unique TCR beta sequences from roughly 190 million T cells. Whole-study results and caveats: Some highly shared sequence variants likely arose as a pipeline artifact. A link between a missense DCLRE1C variant and TCR beta V- and J-gene trimming emerged from a later analysis.

The length of the CDR3 is 14 residues. Germline values: CDR1 SGHAT, CDR2 FQNNGV. The junction had 2 bases not matched to a gene; V was cut back by 3 bases and J by 1 base. This clone was detected only a few times. Its antigen is not identified. Researchers ran the PCR with 60 Vbeta and 13 Jbeta primers. Clones were sequenced by immunoSEQ multiplex PCR, and TCRdb holds only the in-frame ones, with some missing. This sample has 100,000 to 150,000 clones, with more than 75% found just once. The chain is built from TRBV11-2 and TRBJ1-1, with TRBD1 matching over 7 bases. The sequenced material came from PBMCs. This clonotype was obtained from a woman in her forties or fifties in good health and CMV-seropositive. This chain's CDR3 is CASSFGQANTEAFF. The CDR3 nucleotides are TGTGCCAGCAGCTTTGGACAGGCGAACACTGAAGCTTTCTTT.